This is a list of T cell receptor beta chains from one sample in a study of T cell responses to AZD1222 COVID-19 vaccine. Sequencing used immunoSEQ multiplex PCR; TCRdb keeps in-frame clones, though not all of them. The table has 120,000 to 150,000 clones, around nine tenths seen once. Material: peripheral blood, obtained 28 days after the second AZD1222 dose. These receptor sequences come from an adult who received the AZD1222 COVID-19 vaccine. The CDR3 runs from the conserved cysteine through the conserved F or W. A D gene is named only where the DNA matches it firmly. For some rows the clone size is stated as once, few or many, or as a class when expanded; others skip it.

D gene	J gene	clone size	V gene	CDR3 DNA	CDR3 protein
TRBD2	TRBJ2-7	NA	TRBV6-5	TGTGCCAGCAGTTACTCAGGCGGGAGGGGGAACGAGCAGTACTTC	CASSYSGGRGNEQYF
NA	TRBJ1-1	NA	TRBV18	TGTGCCAGCTCAGGGGAAGTGCGGACTGAAGCTTTCTTT	CASSGEVRTEAFF
TRBD2	TRBJ2-2	NA	TRBV13	TGTGCCAGCAGCTTTTGGCTAGCGGGATTGTCCGGGGAGCTGTTTTTT	CASSFWLAGLSGELFF
NA	TRBJ2-3	NA	TRBV9	TGTGCCAGCAGCGTCCGAAAGGAGGGGACAGATACGCAGTATTTT	CASSVRKEGTDTQYF
NA	TRBJ1-2	once	TRBV4-2	TGTGCCAGCAGCCAAGGGACCTCGACCGTTTATGGCTACACCTTC	CASSQGTSTVYGYTF
NA	TRBJ2-5	NA	TRBV2	TGTGCCAGCAGTGGGTTACGGGGGCAAGAGACCCAGTACTTC	CASSGLRGQETQYF
TRBD1	TRBJ1-1	NA	TRBV6-2/TRBV6-3	TGTGCCAGCAGCACTTTGGACCGGGACAGGACCTTGGACACTGAAGCTTTCTTT	CASSTLDRDRTLDTEAFF
NA	TRBJ2-7	once	TRBV19	TGTGCCAGTAGTATAGCTCAGGGGCCCTACGAGCAGTACTTC	CASSIAQGPYEQYF
NA	TRBJ2-7	NA	TRBV7-6	TGTGCCAGCAGCCCGTACCAGGGGCAGTACTTC	CASSPYQGQYF
NA	TRBJ1-2	NA	TRBV4-3	TGCGCCAGCAGCCAAGATTTTGCAGGCCAAATCTACTACACCTTC	CASSQDFAGQIYYTF
TRBD2	TRBJ2-3	NA	TRBV19	TGTGCCAGTAGCCCGGGGGGGGGCACAGATACGCAGTATTTT	CASSPGGGTDTQYF
NA	TRBJ1-3	NA	TRBV19	TGTGCCAGTAGTACAAGAAAAACATGGGATGGAAACACCATATATTTT	CASSTRKTWDGNTIYF
NA	TRBJ1-6	NA	TRBV5-1	TGCGCCAGCAGCGCCCGGACCGCGTCTAATTCACCCCTCCACTTT	CASSARTASNSPLHF
NA	TRBJ2-2	NA	TRBV27	TGTGCCAGCAGTCAACCGTTCGTAGGGGAGCTGTTTTTT	CASSQPFVGELFF
NA	TRBJ2-2	NA	TRBV28	TGTGCCAGCGTAAGGAAGCTCGGGACATCCACCGGGGAGCTGTTTTTT	CASVRKLGTSTGELFF
NA	TRBJ1-1	NA	TRBV18	TGTGCCAGCTCAAATCGACAGCCAGTTGAAGCTTTCTTT	CASSNRQPVEAFF
TRBD2	TRBJ2-7	NA	TRBV27	TGTGCCATAGGCAGCGGGAGTTTATACGAGCAGTACTTC	CAIGSGSLYEQYF
NA	TRBJ2-7	NA	TRBV6-5	TGTGCCAGCACTGCTGGGGGCGCGGTATACGAGCAGTACTTC	CASTAGGAVYEQYF
NA	TRBJ2-1	NA	TRBV19	TGTGCCAGTAGTATAGCCAGCTACAATGAGCAGTTCTTC	CASSIASYNEQFF
NA	TRBJ1-2	NA	TRBV12-3/TRBV12-4	TGTGCCAGCAGCGTCCGAGGCTACACCTTC	CASSVRGYTF
NA	TRBJ2-3	NA	TRBV6-2/TRBV6-3	TGTGCCAGCAGTTACTCGAGGATCACAGATACGCAGTATTTT	CASSYSRITDTQYF
NA	TRBJ1-4	NA	TRBV4-1	TGCGCCAGCACCCCCGGAGCAGGGGACGAAAAACTGTTTTTT	CASTPGAGDEKLFF
TRBD2	TRBJ2-7	NA	TRBV2	TGTGCCAGCAGTGACGTGCGGGAGGGCCCATTAAATACCTACGAGCAGTACTTC	CASSDVREGPLNTYEQYF
NA	TRBJ1-4	NA	TRBV4-3	TGCGCCAGCAGTGGAGGACGGGCCTCAAATGAAAAACTGTTTTTT	CASSGGRASNEKLFF
TRBD1	TRBJ2-3	NA	TRBV6-4	TGTGCCAGCTCTCCCGGGACAGACGGAGATACGCAGTATTTT	CASSPGTDGDTQYF
NA	TRBJ1-3	once	TRBV24-1	TGTGCCACCCCAGAAATCACCTCTGGAAACACCATATATTTT	CATPEITSGNTIYF
TRBD2	TRBJ2-5	NA	TRBV3-1/TRBV3-2	TGTGCCAGCAGCCAATCGGCCCGGGGGGGGGAGACCCAGTACTTC	CASSQSARGGETQYF
NA	TRBJ1-1	NA	TRBV7-9	TGTGCCAGCAGCTTCGGGGGGGAGCGAACTGAAGCTTTCTTT	CASSFGGERTEAFF
NA	TRBJ2-2	NA	TRBV3-1/TRBV3-2	TGTGCCAGCAGCCAAGGGCGGTCCACCGGGGAGCTGTTTTTT	CASSQGRSTGELFF
TRBD2	TRBJ2-7	NA	TRBV6-5	TGTGCCAGCAGTAGACTAGCGGGAGTAAACGAGCAGTACTTC	CASSRLAGVNEQYF
TRBD1	TRBJ1-4	NA	TRBV7-9	TGTGCCAGCAGCTCCGGAGGTGGACAGGGAGAAAAACTGTTTTTT	CASSSGGGQGEKLFF
TRBD2	TRBJ2-3	NA	TRBV28	TGTGCCAGCAGTCCCGGGGAGGCTAGCGGGAGGGATACGCAGTATTTT	CASSPGEASGRDTQYF
NA	TRBJ1-3	few	TRBV2	TGTGCCAGCAGGGTGGACACCATATATTTT	CASRVDTIYF
NA	TRBJ1-5	NA	TRBV19	TGTGCCAGTATTGCGTCAGGGGTAGACAATCAGCCCCAGCATTTT	CASIASGVDNQPQHF
NA	TRBJ1-5	NA	TRBV4-1	TGCGCCAGCAGCCAAGATTGGGGCGGCGGGGCCCAGCATTTT	CASSQDWGGGAQHF
NA	TRBJ2-4	NA	TRBV7-2	TGTGCCAGCAGCCAACAAAATTACCGGGACGTCCTAGCCAAAAACATTCAGTACTTC	CASSQQNYRDVLAKNIQYF
NA	TRBJ2-1	NA	TRBV18	TGTGCCAGCTCACCAGCCACTGGAAAGGCAAGAAACAATGAGCAGTTCTTC	CASSPATGKARNNEQFF
TRBD2	TRBJ2-2	NA	TRBV6-1	TGTGCCAGCAGTGAAAAGCGGTTGGGTAGCTGGGCTAGCGGCGACACCGGGGAGCTGTTTTTT	CASSEKRLGSWASGDTGELFF
NA	TRBJ1-1	once	TRBV27	TGTGCCAGCAGTTTTAGGGCTGTGAACACTGAAGCTTTCTTT	CASSFRAVNTEAFF
NA	TRBJ1-4	NA	TRBV3-1/TRBV3-2	TGTGCCAGCAGCCAAGGAACAGTCACTAATGAAAAACTGTTTTTT	CASSQGTVTNEKLFF
TRBD1	TRBJ1-5	NA	TRBV24-1	TGTGCCACCAGTGATCCGGGGACAGTCTGCAGCAATCAGCCCCAGCATTTT	CATSDPGTVCSNQPQHF
TRBD2	TRBJ2-7	NA	TRBV2	TGTGCCAGTGGGAAATCTAGCGGCAAAATTCCTTACGAGCAGTACTTC	CASGKSSGKIPYEQYF
NA	TRBJ2-1	NA	TRBV9	TGTGCCAGCAGGCCGGGACGGAGCTCCTACAATGAGCAGTTCTTC	CASRPGRSSYNEQFF
NA	TRBJ2-1	NA	TRBV18	TGTGCCAGCTCACCACCTTCGGTGAATGAGCAGTTCTTC	CASSPPSVNEQFF
NA	TRBJ2-1	NA	TRBV7-9	TGTGCCAGCAGCCAGGCGCTGGGGGGCAATGACAATGAGCAGTTCTTC	CASSQALGGNDNEQFF
NA	TRBJ1-3	NA	TRBV6-5	TGTGCCAGCAGTTACTCAGGGCTTGGAAACACCATATATTTT	CASSYSGLGNTIYF
NA	TRBJ1-1	NA	TRBV10-3	TGTGCCATCAGGAACACAGGGCAGACTGAAGCTTTCTTT	CAIRNTGQTEAFF
NA	TRBJ2-5	NA	TRBV10-3	TGTGCCATCAGTGACCGGGGGGCAGAGACCCAGTACTTC	CAISDRGAETQYF
NA	TRBJ2-6	few	TRBV5-4	TGTGCCAGCAGCGATATTGAAATCTCTGGGGCCAACGTCCTGACTTTC	CASSDIEISGANVLTF
NA	TRBJ1-6	once	TRBV9	TGTGCCAGCACTCCGGGGGGGGCTTCACCCCTCCACTTT	CASTPGGASPLHF
TRBD2	TRBJ2-2	once	TRBV4-1	TGCGCCAGCAGCCTAATTGATAGCGGGGGGGCCAACGGGGAGCTGTTTTTT	CASSLIDSGGANGELFF
NA	TRBJ2-7	NA	TRBV4-1	TGCGCCAGCAGCCAATCTTTGCGGGAAAGCTCCTACGAGCAGTACTTC	CASSQSLRESSYEQYF
TRBD1	TRBJ1-6	NA	TRBV19	TGTGCCAGTGCTCCGGGACAGACGTATTCACCCCTCCACTTT	CASAPGQTYSPLHF
NA	TRBJ1-2	NA	TRBV4-2	TGTGCCAGCAGCCAAGGACCCCCAGGCTATGGCTACACCTTC	CASSQGPPGYGYTF
NA	TRBJ2-1	NA	TRBV9	TGTGCCAGCAGCGTAGCCCCGACAGGGAGGGAGCAGTTCTTC	CASSVAPTGREQFF
NA	TRBJ2-4	NA	TRBV6-2/TRBV6-3	TGTGCCAGCAGTTACACAGACATTCAGTACTTC	CASSYTDIQYF
NA	TRBJ2-2	NA	TRBV4-3	TGCGCCAGCAGCCAAGACGCGGCGAGGGTACCCGGGGAGCTGTTTTTT	CASSQDAARVPGELFF
TRBD2	TRBJ2-1	NA	TRBV15	TGTGCCACCAGCAGAAAAAGGAGCGGGAGTGTGTTCAATGAGCAGTTCTTC	CATSRKRSGSVFNEQFF
NA	TRBJ1-2	NA	TRBV28	TGTGCCAGCAGTTTCTCCCTTGATGGATATGGCTACACCTTC	CASSFSLDGYGYTF